A selection of T cell receptor beta chains follows, all from one sample in a study of blood T cell repertoires in COVID-19. Assay used: immunoSEQ multiplex PCR; TCRdb lists only in-frame clones, some missing. The sample holds 99,000 or so clones; around 86% are singletons and the top ten take 4.1%. Input material: peripheral blood. The receptors were gathered from a man over 45 with acute or convalescent COVID-19. CDR3s include the opening cysteine and the closing phenylalanine or tryptophan. Fields, in order: clone size, D gene, J gene, V gene, CDR3 DNA, CDR3 protein. The D gene is left open where the match is weak. Size is omitted from some rows. Given values are once, few, many or a class for expanded clones.

. TRBD1 TRBJ1-6 TRBV27 TGTGCCAGCAGTTCTGGACAGGGGTATTCACCCCTCCACTTT CASSSGQGYSPLHF
few TRBD2 TRBJ2-7 TRBV5-8 TGTGCCAGCAGCTCCGGGACTAGCGGGAGTGTAGACGAGCAGTACTTC CASSSGTSGSVDEQYF
. . TRBJ2-7 TRBV6-5 TGTGCCAGCAGTCCCGGTTCCTACGAGCAGTACTTC CASSPGSYEQYF
. TRBD1 TRBJ2-1 TRBV4-1 TGCGCCAGCAGCCACCTTACGACAGGGGGTCACAATGAGCAGTTCTTC CASSHLTTGGHNEQFF
once TRBD1 TRBJ1-4 TRBV6-1 TGTGCCAGCAGTGAATTCAGGGGGGACGGAAAACTGTTTTTT CASSEFRGDGKLFF
. TRBD1 TRBJ2-2 TRBV5-5 TGTGCCAGCAGCATTCGCCGGGACAGGGGGCCCACCGGGGAGCTGTTTTTT CASSIRRDRGPTGELFF
few TRBD1 TRBJ1-2 TRBV11-2 TGTGCCAGCAGCCCGGACAGGGGACCGAACTATGGCTACACCTTC CASSPDRGPNYGYTF
. . TRBJ1-1 TRBV2 TGTGCCAGCACAACAGAACTGAACACTGAAGCTTTCTTT CASTTELNTEAFF
few . TRBJ2-2 TRBV5-4 TGTGCCAGCAGCTTGGGAGAGGAGGACACCGGGGAGCTGTTTTTT CASSLGEEDTGELFF
. . TRBJ1-1 TRBV28 TGTGCCAGCAGTCCACCTAATTGGGGGCAAGACACTGAAGCTTTCTTT CASSPPNWGQDTEAFF
. TRBD2 TRBJ2-1 TRBV6-2/TRBV6-3 TGTGCCAGCAGTTCCCGCGGGGGTAGCTCCTACAATGAGCAGTTCTTC CASSSRGGSSYNEQFF
. TRBD1 TRBJ1-1 TRBV7-9 TGTGCCAGCAGCTACTTCAGGGGGGTAAGCACTGAAGCTTTCTTT CASSYFRGVSTEAFF
. TRBD1 TRBJ1-5 TRBV15 TGTGCCACCAGTACGGACAGGGAGATCTATCAGCCCCAGCATTTT CATSTDREIYQPQHF
. . TRBJ2-7 TRBV12-3/TRBV12-4 TGTGCCAGCAGCCCATCCTACGAGCAGTACTTC CASSPSYEQYF
. TRBD1 TRBJ2-3 TRBV5-1 TGCGCCAGCAGCTTGCGCGGACAGGGCACAGATACGCAGTATTTT CASSLRGQGTDTQYF
once TRBD2 TRBJ2-7 TRBV6-5 TGTGCCAGCAGTTACGTGGGAGGGGACTACGAGCAGTACTTC CASSYVGGDYEQYF
few TRBD1 TRBJ1-1 TRBV18 TGTGCCAGCTCACCAGGGACAGGGAGGGACACTGAAGCTTTCTTT CASSPGTGRDTEAFF
. TRBD1 TRBJ1-5 TRBV19 TGTGCCAGTAGTACGGGACAGACTTATGGCCAGCCCCAGCATTTT CASSTGQTYGQPQHF
once TRBD1 TRBJ1-2 TRBV19 TGTGCCAGTAGTATCGGGACAGGCTATGGCTACACCTTC CASSIGTGYGYTF
. TRBD2 TRBJ2-1 TRBV3-1/TRBV3-2 TGTGCCAGCAGCCAAGAGCTAGCGGGGGGAAATGAGCAGTTCTTC CASSQELAGGNEQFF
. . TRBJ1-5 TRBV20-1 TGCAGTGCTAGTCCAGGGCTTTCCCAGCCCCAGCATTTT CSASPGLSQPQHF
. TRBD2 TRBJ2-7 TRBV2 TGTGCCAGCAGGACCGGGACTAGCGGGAGGGCCCGCGAGCAGTACTTC CASRTGTSGRAREQYF
. . TRBJ1-2 TRBV5-6 TGTGCCAGCAGCTTTTCGTCGTATGGCTACACCTTC CASSFSSYGYTF
. TRBD1 TRBJ1-2 TRBV6-6 TGTGCCAGCAGTAGGACAGGGGACTATGGCTACACCTTC CASSRTGDYGYTF
once . TRBJ1-2 TRBV25-1 TGTGCCAGCAGTGGCGTAGACAGGAACTATGGCTACACCTTC CASSGVDRNYGYTF
few TRBD1 TRBJ1-2 TRBV28 TGTGCCAGCAGCCGGACAGGGGGCTATGGCTACACCTTC CASSRTGGYGYTF
. . TRBJ1-2 TRBV14 TGTGCCAGCAGCCAGCGTGGGACACTTGGCTACACCTTC CASSQRGTLGYTF
few . TRBJ2-5 TRBV9 TGTGCCAGCAGCGCCCAGGGTCGGTGGGAGACCCAGTACTTC CASSAQGRWETQYF
. TRBD1 TRBJ1-4 TRBV15 TGTGCCACCAGCAGGGGGACAGGGGATAATGAAAAACTGTTTTTT CATSRGTGDNEKLFF
. TRBD1 TRBJ2-1 TRBV29-1 TGCAGCGCCGGGACAGGGAAGAATGAGCAGTTCTTC CSAGTGKNEQFF
. TRBD1 TRBJ2-7 TRBV5-4 TGTGCCAGCAGCCCGGGACAGGAGCCCTACGAGCAGTACTTC CASSPGQEPYEQYF
. . TRBJ1-6 TRBV6-5 TGTGCCAGCAGTTACTCCGGACAGTCTAATTCACCCCTCCACTTT CASSYSGQSNSPLHF
. TRBD2 TRBJ2-7 TRBV15 TGTGCCACCAGCAGAGGGCCCAGCGGGAGATTCGACGAGCAGTACTTC CATSRGPSGRFDEQYF
. . TRBJ2-1 TRBV5-1 TGCGCCAGCAGCTTGGTTTCGGGTCCCTACAATGAGCAGTTCTTC CASSLVSGPYNEQFF
. TRBD1 TRBJ2-1 TRBV19 TGTGCCACGGAATGGGACAGTCTGGCGCATGAGCAGTTCTTC CATEWDSLAHEQFF
. TRBD2 TRBJ2-7 TRBV10-2 TGCGCCAGCAGTGAGGCGGGACTAGGCAACTACGAGCAGTACTTC CASSEAGLGNYEQYF
once TRBD2 TRBJ2-7 TRBV6-1 TGTGCCAGCAGTGAGGGGACTAGCGGGGGGGTTTACGAGCAGTACTTC CASSEGTSGGVYEQYF
. TRBD1 TRBJ1-4 TRBV7-8 TGTGCCAGCAGCTCGCCGGGACAGGGAGGAGAAAAACTGTTTTTT CASSSPGQGGEKLFF
. . TRBJ2-7 TRBV5-4 TGTGCCAGCAGCTTGAGGACCCAGGAGGGCCACGAGCAGTACTTC CASSLRTQEGHEQYF
. . TRBJ2-1 TRBV2 TGTGCCAGCAGTGAACTTTTGCGGAGCTCCTACAATGAGCAGTTCTTC CASSELLRSSYNEQFF
. . TRBJ2-1 TRBV7-9 TGTGCCAGCTCTAGATTCGATGAGCAGTTCTTC CASSRFDEQFF
. . TRBJ2-7 TRBV6-5 TGTGCCAGCAGAACCCCGGGAATCTACGAGCAGTACTTC CASRTPGIYEQYF
. TRBD2 TRBJ2-3 TRBV7-9 TGTGCCAGCAGCCGATGGACTAGCGGGCCAAGCACAGATACGCAGTATTTT CASSRWTSGPSTDTQYF
. . TRBJ2-7 TRBV28 TGTGCCAGCAGTTTGTCGACTTTCCACGAGCAATACTTC CASSLSTFHEQYF
. . TRBJ2-2 TRBV7-8 TGTGCCAGCAGCGCAGGAAGGGGGAGCAACACCGGGGAGCTGTTTTTT CASSAGRGSNTGELFF